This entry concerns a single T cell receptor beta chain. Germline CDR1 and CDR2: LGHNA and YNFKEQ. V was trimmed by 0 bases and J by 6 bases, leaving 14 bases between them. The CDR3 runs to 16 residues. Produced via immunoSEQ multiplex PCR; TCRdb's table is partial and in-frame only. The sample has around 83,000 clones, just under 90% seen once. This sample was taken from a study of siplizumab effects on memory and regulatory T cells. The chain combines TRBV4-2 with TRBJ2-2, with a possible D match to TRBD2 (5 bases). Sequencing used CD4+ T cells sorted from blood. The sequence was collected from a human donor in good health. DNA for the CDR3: TGTGCCAGCAGCCAAGACCATCGAGGAGGTCCCGGGGAGCTGTTTTTT. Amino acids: CASSQDHRGGPGELFF.